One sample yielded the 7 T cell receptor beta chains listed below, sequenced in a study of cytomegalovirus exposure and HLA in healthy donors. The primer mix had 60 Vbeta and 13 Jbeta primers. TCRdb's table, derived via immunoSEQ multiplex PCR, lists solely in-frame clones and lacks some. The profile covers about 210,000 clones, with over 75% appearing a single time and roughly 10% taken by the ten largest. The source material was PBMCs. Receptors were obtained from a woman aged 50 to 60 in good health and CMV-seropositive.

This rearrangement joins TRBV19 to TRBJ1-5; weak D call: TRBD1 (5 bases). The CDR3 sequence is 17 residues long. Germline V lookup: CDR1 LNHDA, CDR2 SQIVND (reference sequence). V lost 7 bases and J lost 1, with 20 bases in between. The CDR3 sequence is CASMRQGIAVSNQPQHF. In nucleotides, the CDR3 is TGTGCCAGTATGAGGCAGGGTATTGCTGTCAGCAATCAGCCCCAGCATTTT.

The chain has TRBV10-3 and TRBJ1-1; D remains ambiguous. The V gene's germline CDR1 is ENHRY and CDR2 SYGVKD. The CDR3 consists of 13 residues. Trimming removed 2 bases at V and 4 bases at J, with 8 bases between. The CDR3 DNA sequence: TGTGCCATCAGTGAGGGTGGTAGCACTGAAGCTTTCTTT. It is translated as CAISEGGSTEAFF.

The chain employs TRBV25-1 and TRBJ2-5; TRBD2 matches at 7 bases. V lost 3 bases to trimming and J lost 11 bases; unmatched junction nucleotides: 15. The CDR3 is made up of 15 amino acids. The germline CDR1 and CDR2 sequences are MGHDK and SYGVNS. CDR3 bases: TGTGCCAGCAGTGAGCAGGGAGGGCCCTACGATCAGCAGTACTTC. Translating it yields CASSEQGGPYDQQYF.

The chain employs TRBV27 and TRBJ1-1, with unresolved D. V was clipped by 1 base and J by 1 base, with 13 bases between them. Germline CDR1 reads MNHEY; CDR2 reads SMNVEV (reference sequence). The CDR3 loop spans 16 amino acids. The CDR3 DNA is TGTGCCAGCAGTTTATTGCCGGGTGGTACGAACACTGAAGCTTTCTTT. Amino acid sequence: CASSLLPGGTNTEAFF.

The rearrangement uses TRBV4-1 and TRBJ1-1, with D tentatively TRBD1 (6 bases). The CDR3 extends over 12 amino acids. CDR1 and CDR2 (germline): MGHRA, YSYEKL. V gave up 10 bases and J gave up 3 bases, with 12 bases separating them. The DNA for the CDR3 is TGCGCCACACAGGGTTGGGACACTGAAGCTTTCTTT. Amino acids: CATQGWDTEAFF.

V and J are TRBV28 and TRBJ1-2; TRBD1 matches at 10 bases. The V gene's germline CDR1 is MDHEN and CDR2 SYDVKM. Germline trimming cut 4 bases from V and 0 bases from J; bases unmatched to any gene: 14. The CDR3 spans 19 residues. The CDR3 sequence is CASSWGVRDRGPANYGYTF. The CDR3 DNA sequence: TGTGCCAGCAGTTGGGGGGTTAGGGACAGGGGCCCAGCTAACTATGGCTACACCTTC.

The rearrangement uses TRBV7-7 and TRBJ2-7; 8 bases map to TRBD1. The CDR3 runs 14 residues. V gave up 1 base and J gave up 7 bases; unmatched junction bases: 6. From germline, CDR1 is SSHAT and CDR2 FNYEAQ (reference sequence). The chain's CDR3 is CASSLGTGLGEQYF. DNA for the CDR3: TGTGCCAGCAGCTTAGGGACAGGGCTAGGGGAGCAGTACTTC.